This T cell receptor (beta chain) appears in the sequencing data of a study of glioma-infiltrating T cells. V gave up 8 bases and J gave up 2 bases, with 13 bases separating them. From germline, CDR1 is SGHDN and CDR2 FVKESK. The CDR3 covers 13 residues. Using RNA template, CDR3s of TCR alpha and beta were amplified with iRepertoire arm-PCR. Each CDR3 protein gets one entry after TCRdb re-called the multiplex PCR reads with MiXCR. The sample carries about 93,000 distinct CDR3 sequences, roughly 40% recorded once. This clonotype was detected ten times or more. The antigen remains undetermined. Study-wide results and caveats: Non-neoplastic patients had below-expected tissue-blood divergence, while all gliomas exceeded expectation.

Material: glioma tissue, nonneoplastic brain tissue, or PBMCs (not recorded which). The receptor was isolated from a human donor with low-grade glioma or glioblastoma, undergoing nonglioma brain surgery, or in good health (not recorded which). The chain is built from TRBV14 and TRBJ2-7; weak D call: TRBD2 (5 bases). CDR3 sequence reads: CASSSRRTYEQYF. In DNA, the CDR3 is TGTGCCAGCTCATCCAGGAGGACCTACGAGCAGTACTTC.